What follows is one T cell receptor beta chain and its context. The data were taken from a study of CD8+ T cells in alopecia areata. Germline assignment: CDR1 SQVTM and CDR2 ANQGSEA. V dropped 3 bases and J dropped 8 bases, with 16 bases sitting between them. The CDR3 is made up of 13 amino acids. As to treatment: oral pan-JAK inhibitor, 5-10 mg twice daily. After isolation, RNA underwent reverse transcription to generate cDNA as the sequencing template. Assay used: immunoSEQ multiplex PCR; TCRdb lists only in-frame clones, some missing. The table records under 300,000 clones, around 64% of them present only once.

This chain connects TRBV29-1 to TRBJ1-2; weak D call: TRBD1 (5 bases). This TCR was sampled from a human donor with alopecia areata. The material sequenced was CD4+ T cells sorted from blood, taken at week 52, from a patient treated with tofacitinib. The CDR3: CSVDTAGMEGYTF. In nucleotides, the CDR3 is TGCAGCGTTGACACCGCAGGGATGGAGGGCTACACCTTC.